The 32 T cell receptor beta chains reported below all come from one sample, sequenced in a study of cytomegalovirus exposure and HLA in healthy donors. PCR used 60 Vbeta primers and 13 Jbeta primers. The protocol was immunoSEQ multiplex PCR, while the TCRdb copy is restricted to in-frame clones and leaves out a portion. This sample has 70,000 to 80,000 clones, with 82% found just once. The material sequenced was PBMCs. The source of these receptors is a man younger than 30 in good health and CMV-seronegative.

The chain employs TRBV13 and TRBJ2-7; 10 positions match TRBD1. Germline V gives CDR1 PRHDT, CDR2 FYEKMQ (reference sequence). V trimming: 3 bases; J trimming: 7 bases; junction bases outside the gene matches: 3. The CDR3 sequence is 13 residues long. CDR3 sequence (DNA): TGTGCCAGCAGCTTCGACAGGGGGCAGGAGCAGTACTTC. This sequence encodes CASSFDRGQEQYF. Together with reference TRBV13 and TRBJ2-7, the CDR3 gives the full variable domain: AAGVIQSPRHLIKEKRETATLKCYPIPRHDTVYWYQQGPGQDPQFLISFYEKMQSDKGSIPDRFSAQQFSDYHSELNMSSLELGDSALYFCASSFDRGQEQYFGPGTRLTVT.

The chain combines TRBV18 with TRBJ2-1; 11 bases fit TRBD1. The germline V gene has CDR1 KGHSH and CDR2 LQKENI. This CDR3 comprises 14 residues. Germline trimming cut 3 bases from V and 6 bases from J; bases unmatched to any gene: 1. The CDR3 nucleotides read TGTGCCAGCTCACCCGGGACAGGGGGCAATGAGCAGTTCTTC. It encodes CASSPGTGGNEQFF.

V gene TRBV6-5 combines with J gene TRBJ2-7; D is uncertain. CDR1 is MNHEY and CDR2 is SVGAGI in the germline V gene. There are 16 residues in the CDR3. Trimming cost V 1 base and J 1 base, with 14 bases left between them. Here the CDR3 reads CASSYFARPTSYEQYF. In DNA form, the CDR3 reads TGTGCCAGCAGTTACTTCGCCAGACCGACATCCTACGAGCAGTACTTC.

This rearrangement joins TRBV6-5 to TRBJ1-1; tentative D call: TRBD1 (6 bases). This CDR3 comprises 13 residues. V was shortened by 5 bases and J by 6 bases, with 13 bases between the two germline ends. Germline CDR1 reads MNHEY; CDR2 reads SVGAGI. CDR3 sequence: CASSRDMSAEAFF. CDR3 coding DNA: TGTGCCAGCAGTAGGGACATGAGCGCTGAAGCTTTCTTT.

This chain connects TRBV28 to TRBJ1-1, with unresolved D. The CDR3 totals 11 residues. CDR1 and CDR2 from the germline V gene are MDHEN and SYDVKM. V was clipped by 6 bases and J by 7 bases, with 9 bases between them. The CDR3 spells CASRTGFEAFF. The CDR3, as DNA: TGTGCCAGCAGGACGGGGTTTGAAGCTTTCTTT.

Worth noting for this clone: An end of the junction does not agree with germline; a read error may underlie this. The chain links TRBV19 to TRBJ1-2; the match to TRBD1 covers 10 bases. The CDR3 runs to 14 residues. Germline assignment: CDR1 LNHDA and CDR2 SQIVND (reference sequence). CDR3 in amino acids: CASRSGTGVRGYNF. In DNA, the CDR3 is TGTGCCAGTAGGTCGGGGACAGGGGTTCGTGGCTACAACTTC.

This clone was picked up a small number of times. V gene TRBV5-1 combines with J gene TRBJ2-6; 7 nucleotides agree with TRBD1. There are 18 residues in the CDR3. Germline CDR1 SGHRS, CDR2 YFSETQ. J was trimmed by 0 bases and V by 0 bases; bases with no gene match: 6. In DNA form, the CDR3 reads TGCGCCAGCAGCTTGGTCCAGGGGGAGCCCTCTGGGGCCAACGTCCTGACTTTC. The encoded protein is CASSLVQGEPSGANVLTF.

Comment on this clone: The same CDR3 can be traced to other DNA sequences in this sample. This chain links TRBV18 with TRBJ1-1; 11 positions agree with TRBD1. The J segment lost 11 bases and the V segment lost 4 bases, leaving 6 bases of the junction unmatched. This CDR3 contains 13 residues. Germline V gene sequence: CDR1 KGHSH, CDR2 LQKENI. As DNA, the CDR3 is TGTGCCAGCTCACTCGGACAGGGGGCTGGCGCTTTCTTT. It codes for CASSLGQGAGAFF.

V gene TRBV19 combines with J gene TRBJ1-1; TRBD1 might be the D (5 bases). Germline assignment: CDR1 LNHDA and CDR2 SQIVND (reference sequence). The V gene lost 10 bases and the J gene lost 0 bases, with 12 bases spanning the gap. CDR3 length: 13 residues. The CDR3 spells CATGGRMNTEAFF. The CDR3 DNA reads TGTGCCACCGGGGGACGGATGAACACTGAAGCTTTCTTT.

The J gene is TRBJ2-3, the V gene TRBV19; TRBD1 matches at 7 bases. V shed 3 bases, J shed 1 base, and the junction held 4 bases outside the gene matches. The CDR3 is made up of 15 amino acids. Per the germline V gene, CDR1 is LNHDA and CDR2 is SQIVND (reference sequence). The CDR3 sequence is CASSMRDRGTDTQYF. As DNA, the CDR3 is TGTGCCAGTAGTATGCGAGACAGGGGCACAGATACGCAGTATTTT. Based on the CDR3 plus reference TRBV19 and TRBJ2-3, the full variable domain is DGGITQSPKYLFRKEGQNVTLSCEQNLNHDAMYWYRQDPGQGLRLIYYSQIVNDFQKGDIAEGYSVSREKKESFPLTVTSAQKNPTAFYLCASSMRDRGTDTQYFGPGTRLTVL.

The rearrangement joins TRBV7-9 to TRBJ1-5; the D gene is possibly TRBD1 (6 bases). Per germline, CDR1 SEHNR and CDR2 FQNEAQ (reference sequence). The CDR3 is 12 residues long. The CDR3 region has the DNA TGTGCTTCACGGACAGGCAATCAGCCCCAGCATTTT. It yields the protein CASRTGNQPQHF.

V is TRBV7-2 and J is TRBJ2-7; a weak D match, TRBD2 (5 bases). CDR3 length: 14 amino acids. CDR1 is SGHTA and CDR2 is FQGNSA in the germline V gene. The V gene lost 4 bases and the J gene lost 5 bases, with 15 bases spanning the gap. CDR3 in amino acids: CASSSSVARDEQYF. CDR3 bases: TGTGCCAGCAGCTCCTCCGTAGCGAGGGACGAGCAGTACTTC.

The gene calls are TRBV4-1 and TRBJ2-7, with 9 bases fitting TRBD1. Germline V gene sequence: CDR1 MGHRA, CDR2 YSYEKL. The CDR3 sequence is 16 residues long. The trim removed 4 bases at V and 5 bases at J, leaving 12 bases unmatched. DNA for the CDR3: TGCGCCAGCAGCCCCTTACAGGGGGCGGTGAACAACGAGCAGTACTTC. Amino acid sequence: CASSPLQGAVNNEQYF.

The J gene is TRBJ2-7, the V gene TRBV5-5, with 10 bases fitting TRBD1. After removal of 4 bases from V and 2 bases from J, the junction contained 21 bases not matched to a gene. In germline, CDR1 is SGHKS, CDR2 YYEKEE (reference sequence). The CDR3 is made up of 20 amino acids. CDR3: CASSHELWLMMDRGTYEQYF. DNA for the CDR3: TGTGCCAGCAGCCACGAGCTTTGGTTAATGATGGACAGGGGGACCTACGAGCAGTACTTC.

V is TRBV7-2 and J is TRBJ1-5; no clear D gene. The CDR3 spans 13 residues. With 2 bases removed from V and 6 bases from J, the gap between germline ends came to 8 bases. The germline V gene encodes CDR1 SGHTA and CDR2 FQGNSA. CDR3 DNA sequence: TGTGCCAGCAGCTTATGGGCGGGTCAGCCCCAGCATTTT. This translates into CASSLWAGQPQHF.

A note on this clone: Its ends do not fully match the called genes, so a read error is possible. The V and J genes are TRBV5-4 and TRBJ2-7; 7 bases are shared with TRBD1. Germline CDR1 reads SGHNT; CDR2 reads YYREEE (reference sequence). This CDR3 is 14 amino acids long. In DNA, the CDR3 is TGTGCCAGCAGCTCCCGAGACAGGGTGTTTATTGAGAACTTC. Protein sequence: CASSSRDRVFIENF.

The genes are TRBV2 and TRBJ2-7, with TRBD1 matching 9 bases. CDR1 and CDR2 from the germline V gene are SNHLY and FYNNEI. J gave up 6 bases and V 5 bases, and 8 bases lay outside the gene matches. The CDR3 runs 14 residues. CDR3: CASSQRTGETEQYF. The CDR3 nucleotides read TGTGCCAGCAGTCAGCGGACAGGGGAGACCGAGCAGTACTTC.

This clone occurred a few times. The chain employs TRBV30 and TRBJ1-2; D may be TRBD1 (6 bases). The CDR3 has 13 residues. Germline V lookup: CDR1 GTSNPN, CDR2 SVGIG (reference sequence). Trimming stripped 2 bases from V and 7 bases from J, with 14 bases between. The CDR3 spells CAWSTYREGGYTF. For the CDR3, the DNA is TGTGCCTGGAGTACCTACAGGGAGGGTGGCTACACCTTC.

The chain uses TRBV28 and TRBJ2-6; 10 bases line up with TRBD2. The CDR3 runs to 18 residues. The trim removed 7 bases at V and 4 bases at J, leaving 13 bases unmatched. Per the germline V gene, CDR1 is MDHEN and CDR2 is SYDVKM. CDR3 coding DNA: TGTGCCAGCATAACTTCTAGCGGGAGCCGCTACGGGGCCAACGTCCTGACTTTC. Protein: CASITSSGSRYGANVLTF.

The chain has TRBV7-8 and TRBJ1-5; 7 bases fit TRBD1. The germline CDR1 and CDR2 sequences are SGHVS and FQNEAQ. This CDR3 comprises 15 residues. Germline trimming cut 6 bases from V and 3 bases from J; bases unmatched to any gene: 8. The CDR3 here is CASRPDRASNQPQHF. DNA for the CDR3: TGTGCCAGCAGGCCCGACAGGGCCTCCAATCAGCCCCAGCATTTT.

The V gene is TRBV6-6, the J gene TRBJ1-1; D is undetermined. The germline gives CDR1 MNHNY, CDR2 SVGAGI (reference sequence). The CDR3 length is 16 residues. The V and J ends lost 0 bases and 1 base respectively, with 12 bases between them. In DNA form, the CDR3 reads TGTGCCAGCAGTTACTCCCATCGCGAAGCGAACACTGAAGCTTTCTTT. Its protein is CASSYSHREANTEAFF.

This chain joins TRBV9 and TRBJ2-1; maybe TRBD2 (6 bases). V was clipped by 3 bases and J by 3 bases, with 10 bases between them. The CDR3 is 14 residues long. Germline V gene sequence: CDR1 SGDLS, CDR2 YYNGEE. The CDR3 sequence: CASSEGTRYNEQFF. CDR3 in DNA: TGTGCCAGCAGCGAAGGGACTCGCTACAATGAGCAGTTCTTC.

The V and J genes are TRBV18 and TRBJ1-2; the D gene is possibly TRBD1 (5 bases). Germline assignment: CDR1 KGHSH and CDR2 LQKENI. CDR3 size: 15 residues. Trimming removed 2 bases at V and 8 bases at J, with 18 bases between. The CDR3 here is CASSPEGLGVGGYTF. CDR3 bases: TGTGCCAGCTCACCAGAGGGACTGGGCGTAGGCGGCTACACCTTC.

The rearrangement links TRBV6-5 to TRBJ2-3; 9 bases are shared with TRBD1. The ends lost 10 bases at V and 4 bases at J; junction bases unmatched: 12. This CDR3 is 15 amino acids long. Germline values: CDR1 MNHEY, CDR2 SVGAGI. The CDR3 loop is CATVRPGQGPDTQYF. CDR3 nucleotides: TGTGCCACCGTGAGACCGGGACAGGGCCCAGATACGCAGTATTTT.

The DNA for the CDR3 is TGTGCCAGCAGCTTAGATCCCGGGGGGCGGATGGAAGCTTTCTTT. Its translation is CASSLDPGGRMEAFF. The rearrangement joins TRBV11-3 to TRBJ1-1; the D gene is possibly TRBD1 (6 bases). V was clipped by 0 bases and J by 8 bases, with 16 bases between them. The germline V gene encodes CDR1 SGHNT and CDR2 YENEEA. The CDR3 totals 15 residues.

V usage is TRBV28 and J usage is TRBJ1-5; tentatively, D is TRBD1 (6 bases). CDR1 is MDHEN and CDR2 is SYDVKM in the germline V gene. The V end was cut by 8 bases, the J end by 10 bases, with 21 bases between. This CDR3 has 14 amino acids. DNA for the CDR3: TGTGCCAGCTCCGCCCCGGGACAACGTAAACCCCAGCATTTT. This translates into CASSAPGQRKPQHF.

This chain joins TRBV5-1 and TRBJ2-3; tentative D call: TRBD2 (6 bases). CDR3 length: 15 amino acids. Trimming removed 0 bases from V and 1 base from J, with 9 bases in between. Germline V gene lookup returns CDR1 SGHRS and CDR2 YFSETQ. The CDR3, as DNA: TGCGCCAGCAGCTTGGTATCTAGCGGCACAGATACGCAGTATTTT. It specifies CASSLVSSGTDTQYF.

The chain links TRBV10-1 to TRBJ2-3; 8 nucleotides match TRBD2. Losses at the gene ends were 0 bases for V and 2 bases for J; bases not matched to a gene: 4. CDR1 and CDR2 from the germline V gene are WNHNN and SYGVQD (reference sequence). The CDR3 length is 16 residues. CDR3 sequence (DNA): TGCGCCAGCAGTGAGTCTTCAGCGGGAGTCACAGATACGCAGTATTTT. Residues: CASSESSAGVTDTQYF.

This sequence joins TRBV9 and TRBJ2-4, with TRBD1 as a possible D gene (8 bases). CDR1 is SGDLS and CDR2 is YYNGEE in the germline V gene. The V end was cut by 2 bases, the J end by 8 bases, with 11 bases between. The CDR3 covers 13 residues. The CDR3 coding sequence is TGTGCCAGCAGCGTTACAGGGGGGGACATTCAGTACTTC. It is translated as CASSVTGGDIQYF.

The rearrangement uses TRBV30 and TRBJ1-5; D gene uncertain. Trimming pared 0 bases from V and 5 bases from J, leaving 11 bases between. The length of the CDR3 is 14 residues. CDR1 is GTSNPN and CDR2 is SVGIG in the germline V gene (reference sequence). The CDR3 protein is CAWSVRSGDQPQHF. Written as DNA, the CDR3 is TGTGCCTGGAGTGTACGGTCGGGAGATCAGCCCCAGCATTTT.

This chain connects TRBV27 to TRBJ1-4; D remains ambiguous. Germline V gene lookup returns CDR1 MNHEY and CDR2 SMNVEV (reference sequence). Trimming took off 2 bases at V and 6 bases at J, with 10 bases between the two ends. This CDR3 is built from 14 residues. The CDR3 spells CASSLGGHDEKLFF. Written as DNA, the CDR3 is TGTGCCAGCAGTTTAGGAGGGCACGATGAAAAACTGTTTTTT.

This clone was seen more than once but under ten times. The rearrangement uses TRBV6-1 and TRBJ2-4, with D uncertain. In germline, CDR1 is MNHNS, CDR2 SASEGT. The CDR3 has 14 residues. Trimming took 1 base from V and 0 from J, leaving 4 bases between them. The CDR3 DNA sequence: TGTGCCAGCAGTGAAGAACTAGCCAAAAACATTCAGTACTTC. Translation gives CASSEELAKNIQYF.